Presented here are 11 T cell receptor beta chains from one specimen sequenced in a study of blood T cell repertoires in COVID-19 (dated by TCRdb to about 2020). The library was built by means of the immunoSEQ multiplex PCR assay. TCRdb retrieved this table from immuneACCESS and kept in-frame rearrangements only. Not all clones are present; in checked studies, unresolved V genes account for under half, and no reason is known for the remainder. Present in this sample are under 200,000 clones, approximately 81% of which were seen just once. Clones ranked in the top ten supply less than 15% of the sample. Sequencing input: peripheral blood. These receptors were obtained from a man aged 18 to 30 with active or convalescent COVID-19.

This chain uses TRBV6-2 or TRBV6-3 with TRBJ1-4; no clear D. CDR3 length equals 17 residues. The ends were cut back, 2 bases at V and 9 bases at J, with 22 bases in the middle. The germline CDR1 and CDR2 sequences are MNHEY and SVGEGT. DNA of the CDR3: TGTGCCAGCAGTTACCCCGGGAGGTCGAATGTGGATCAAAAACTGTTTTTT. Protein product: CASSYPGRSNVDQKLFF.

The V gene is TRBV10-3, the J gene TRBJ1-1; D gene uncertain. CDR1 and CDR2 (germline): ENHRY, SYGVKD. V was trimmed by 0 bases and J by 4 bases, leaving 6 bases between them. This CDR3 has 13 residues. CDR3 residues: CAISESLSTEAFF. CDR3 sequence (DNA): TGTGCCATCAGTGAGTCGTTGAGCACTGAAGCTTTCTTT.

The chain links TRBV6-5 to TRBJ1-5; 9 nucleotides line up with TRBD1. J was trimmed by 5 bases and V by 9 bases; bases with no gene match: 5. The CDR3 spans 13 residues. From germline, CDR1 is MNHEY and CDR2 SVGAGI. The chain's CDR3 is CASTDRGHQPQHF. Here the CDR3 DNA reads TGTGCCAGTACGGACAGGGGCCATCAGCCCCAGCATTTT.

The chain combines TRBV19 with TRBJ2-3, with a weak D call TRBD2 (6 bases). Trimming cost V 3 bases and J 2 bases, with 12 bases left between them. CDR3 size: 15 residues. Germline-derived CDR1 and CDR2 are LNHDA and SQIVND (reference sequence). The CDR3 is CASSIGRGITDTQYF. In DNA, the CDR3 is TGTGCCAGTAGTATTGGACGGGGGATCACAGATACGCAGTATTTT. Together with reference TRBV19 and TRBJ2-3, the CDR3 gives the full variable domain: DGGITQSPKYLFRKEGQNVTLSCEQNLNHDAMYWYRQDPGQGLRLIYYSQIVNDFQKGDIAEGYSVSREKKESFPLTVTSAQKNPTAFYLCASSIGRGITDTQYFGPGTRLTVL.

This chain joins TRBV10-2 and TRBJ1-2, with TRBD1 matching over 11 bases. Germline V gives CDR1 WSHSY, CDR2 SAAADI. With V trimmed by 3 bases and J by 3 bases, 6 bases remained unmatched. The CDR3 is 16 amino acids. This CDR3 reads CASSDLGQGADYGYTF. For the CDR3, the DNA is TGCGCCAGCAGTGACCTTGGACAGGGGGCGGACTATGGCTACACCTTC.

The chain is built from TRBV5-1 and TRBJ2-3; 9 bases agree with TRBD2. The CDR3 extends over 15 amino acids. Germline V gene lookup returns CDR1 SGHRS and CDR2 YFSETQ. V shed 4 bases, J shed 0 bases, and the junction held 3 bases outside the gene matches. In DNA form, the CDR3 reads TGCGCCAGCAGCCTAGCGGGACAAAGCACAGATACGCAGTATTTT. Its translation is CASSLAGQSTDTQYF.

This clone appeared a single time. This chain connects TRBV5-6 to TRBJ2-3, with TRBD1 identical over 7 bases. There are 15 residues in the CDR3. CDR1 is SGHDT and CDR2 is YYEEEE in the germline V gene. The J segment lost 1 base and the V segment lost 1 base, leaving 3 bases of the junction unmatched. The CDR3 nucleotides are TGTGCCAGCAGCTTGTTCGGGACAGGCACAGATACGCAGTATTTT. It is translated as CASSLFGTGTDTQYF.

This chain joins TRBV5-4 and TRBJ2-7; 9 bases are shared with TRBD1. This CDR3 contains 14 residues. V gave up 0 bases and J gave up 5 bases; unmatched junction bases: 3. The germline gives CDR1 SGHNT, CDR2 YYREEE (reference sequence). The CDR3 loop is CASSLDHRGHEQYF. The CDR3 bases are TGTGCCAGCAGCTTGGACCACAGGGGGCACGAGCAGTACTTC.

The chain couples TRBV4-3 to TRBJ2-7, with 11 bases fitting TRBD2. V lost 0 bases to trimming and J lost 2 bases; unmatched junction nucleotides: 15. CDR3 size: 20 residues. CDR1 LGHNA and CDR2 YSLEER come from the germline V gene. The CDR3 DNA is TGCGCCAGCAGCCAAGACCTGACTAGCGGGAAGTGGGGGGAGGCCTACGAGCAGTACTTC. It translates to CASSQDLTSGKWGEAYEQYF.

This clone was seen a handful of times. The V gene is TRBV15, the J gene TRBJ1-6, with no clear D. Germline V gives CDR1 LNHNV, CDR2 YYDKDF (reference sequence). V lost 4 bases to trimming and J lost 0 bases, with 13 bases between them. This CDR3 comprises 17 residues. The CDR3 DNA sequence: TGTGCCACCAGCATCAGACACCTGAGCTCCTATAATTCACCCCTCCACTTT. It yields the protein CATSIRHLSSYNSPLHF.

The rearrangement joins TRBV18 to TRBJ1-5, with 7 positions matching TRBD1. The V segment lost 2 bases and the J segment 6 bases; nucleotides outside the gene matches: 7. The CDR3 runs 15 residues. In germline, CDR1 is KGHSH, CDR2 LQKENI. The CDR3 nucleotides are TGTGCCAGCTCACCAGGAGGGGGCTCTTCTCAGCCCCAGCATTTT. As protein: CASSPGGGSSQPQHF.